The entry that follows covers one T cell receptor beta chain sequence. The target antigen is unknown. MiXCR, applied by TCRdb to the multiplex PCR reads, yields one record per CDR3 protein. The sample holds around 290,000 distinct CDR3 sequences, under 35% seen once. These data originate in a study of breast tumors, draining lymph nodes, adjacent tissues. The study's findings and limits: Luminal-like breast cancer showed significantly greater tumor-nontumor repertoire similarity than basal-like breast cancer did. Tumor TCR diversity was below lymph nodes but above nontumor tissue. Findings are consistent with lymph node origin and intratumoral expansion of most tumor T cells. The lymph node origin of tumor T cells was framed as consistent with a hypothesis, not demonstrated.

Samples came from axillary lymph nodes draining the breast cancer. The material sequenced was axillary lymph node tissue. This sequence originates from a female donor with breast cancer. Some clones in this sample may be carry-over from other donors' samples.

CDR3 DNA: TGTGCCAGTAGTAACACCGAGCGGAGGGCCCCCTACGAGCAGTACTTC. Translation: CASSNTERRAPYEQYF. The chain recombines TRBV19 with TRBJ2-7; D may be TRBD2 (6 bases). This CDR3 region has 16 residues. Germline CDR1 and CDR2: LNHDA and SQIVND (reference sequence). Trimming shortened V by 4 bases and J by 2 bases, and 18 bases separated the two germline ends.